The T cell receptor beta chain described here comes from a study of shared clonotypes between healthy human individuals (dated by TCRdb to about 2020). Background for the entire study: The cohort comprised a couple of women and a few men aged 18 to 49 years. Different laboratories and diverse techniques were used to prepare libraries and sequence TCR repertoires, to increase sequencing depth and limit assay-specific biases. To estimate repertoire size and how much clonotypes are shared between individuals, the study performed deep sequencing of blood TCR repertoires from a handful of healthy adults. For each donor, three plates each were used for CD4 naive and CD4 memory, two plates were used for CD8 naive, and one plate was used for CD8 memory. Between about 0.85 and 10 billion PBMCs per donor were obtained by leukapheresis. The paper's findings and limits, for the study overall: Clonotypes shared by all four sorted-subset donors showed higher generation probabilities than non-shared clonotypes. Sharing across several donors was observed for about 4.8% of naive CD4, under 4% of naive CD8, 2% to 2.5% of memory CD4, and around 0.4% of memory CD8 clonotypes. Because the study included a small number of donors, the genetic and exposure-history diversity represented was limited. Only blood was sampled, and tissue TCR repertoires likely differ from those in blood. Rarefaction of sorted-subset datasets indicated incomplete sequencing despite the large sequencing depth. Larger estimated clonotype richness was generally found for naive subsets than for memory subsets. Based on pairwise subsampling, the degree of clonotype sharing among donors was expected to be affected by sequencing depth.

Spanning cysteine to phenylalanine, the CDR3 consists of 13 amino acids. Only the CDR3 DNA is retained, 39 bases long and in frame from the first base. CDR1 SNHLY and CDR2 FYNNEI were looked up in the germline V gene. V loses 4 bases of germline sequence and J loses 5 bases, and the interval between the two ends is 11 bases. Using the deep immunoSEQ assay, TCR CDR3 regions were amplified from genomic DNA by multiplex PCR. Extracted genomic DNA from each cell subset was distributed evenly across all wells of several immunoSEQ 96-well plates, and each plate was treated as a replicate. For sorted subsets, each replicate PCR was loaded with about 0.2 ug genomic DNA, equivalent to 30,000 or so T cell genomes. Purified libraries were quantified with a Qubit 3.0 fluorometer, sized on a Bioanalyzer 2100, and re-quantified with the KAPA Library Quantification kit. Every immunoSEQ 96-well plate was sequenced on a separate single-read 150-cycle Illumina NextSeq 550 flow cell. On the authors' methods: Because only junctional sequences without quality scores were contained in the immunoSEQ output, filtering matching that applied to full-length reads could not be performed. To assign V/J genes and CDR3, sequences were annotated against IMGT germline references using PyIR, a Python wrapper for IgBLAST v1.9. Reads were filtered out if the reads had weak V/J assignments (E-value above 1e-6), no CDR3, stop codons, out-of-frame junctions, or ambiguous translated residues. V3J clonotypes were defined as sequences sharing the same inferred V gene, J gene, and CDR3 amino acid sequence. The percentage overlap between two repertoires was calculated by dividing the number of shared unique clonotypes by the size of the smaller repertoire. RTK rarefaction, the Chao1 estimator, and Recon v2.1 estimates of unobserved clonotypes were used to assess repertoire richness. Generation probabilities were computed with OLGA for all TCRbeta clonotypes obtained by the gDNA method from several donors. The table comes from immuneACCESS by way of TCRdb, which keeps in-frame sequences with V and J called. Part of the clones is missing from these tables; in studies checked, under half for an unresolved V gene and the rest for unknown reasons. The DNA was the basis for D and trimming; V, J and clone size are from that table. This sample comprises 2 million to 2.5 million clones, approximately 95% of them detected only once. The ten most abundant clones make up 0.35% to 0.5% of the sample.

The donors were healthy, HIV-negative adults with no recently reported acute infections or vaccinations. All donors were Caucasian adults living in Nashville, Tennessee, USA. CD4+ T cells were enriched by magnetic negative selection, after which naive cells were positively selected on CD45RA and the negative fraction was taken as the memory subset. Blood was obtained by leukapheresis, after which PBMCs were separated by Ficoll-Histopaque density gradient centrifugation and cryopreserved in liquid nitrogen vapor phase. Analytical flow cytometry was used to check the purity and quantity of every magnetically sorted T cell population. Genomic DNA was isolated from each sorted fraction and quantified by UV absorbance on a Nanodrop 2000c. A few counts support this clone. This receptor's antigen is unknown. No per-base quality is available; no much larger clone lies one base away.

This receptor was obtained from a man aged 18 to 29 in good health. Some clones in this sample may be carry-over from other donors' samples. This chain joins TRBV2 to TRBJ1-2; a weak D assignment points to TRBD1 (5 bases agree). The specimen was naive CD4+ T cells from PBMCs. The cell subset or site tag for this specimen amounts to: CD45RA+ positively selected. The nucleotides are TGTGCCAGCAGTGGACAGTTGGGGTATGGCTACACCTTC. Translated, it gives CASSGQLGYGYTF.